This TCR beta chain was sequenced in a study of T-cell reconstitution after alpha-beta-depleted transplantation in children. This clonotype has at least ten counts. This CDR3 has 13 amino acids. Germline CDR1 is SQVTM and CDR2 is ANQGSEA. V was cut by 3 bases and J by 4 bases, with 12 bases left in between. It was with unique molecular identifiers that the TCRbeta library was prepared. TCRdb ran MiXCR on the PCR reads and lists one entry per CDR3 protein. Altogether 450,000 to 600,000 distinct CDR3 sequences are present, 32% being singletons, with the ten largest covering approximately 2.3%. The source material was PBMCs from the stem cell graft donor, sampled from the stem cell graft. This receptor was taken from a human donor who donated a stem cell graft to a child with aplastic anemia. This chain joins TRBV29-1 and TRBJ2-5; possible D gene TRBD2, 5 bases. The CDR3 sequence: CSVDPFGGETQYF. CDR3 DNA: TGCAGCGTTGATCCCTTCGGAGGAGAGACCCAGTACTTC. Using reference TRBV29-1 and TRBJ2-5 for the parts outside the CDR3, the full variable domain is SAVISQKPSRDICQRGTSLTIQCQVDSQVTMMFWYRQQPGQSLTLIATANQGSEATYESGFVIDKFPISRPNLTFSTLTVSNMSPEDSSIYLCSVDPFGGETQYFGPGTRLLVL.